The entry below gives a single T cell receptor (beta chain) sequence along with its context. Its antigen is unidentified. The donor cohort consisted entirely of Caucasian adults residing in Nashville, Tennessee. A split of CD4+ cells into CD45RA+ naive and CD45RA-negative memory subsets was performed. This specimen comes from a study of shared clonotypes between healthy human individuals. Findings and caveats of the study: For naive CD4 cells, 5% to 6.5% of clonotypes were shared across a handful of donors. An anticipated effect of sequencing depth on clonotype sharing among donors was recognized.

With 4 bases clipped from V and 7 bases from J, the junction kept 4 bases outside the gene matches. The CDR3 loop spans 14 amino acids. Germline V gene lookup returns CDR1 MNHEY and CDR2 SVGAGI. The method was immunoSEQ multiplex PCR; TCRdb's version includes in-frame clones alone and lacks a portion of them. The table lists about 2,500,000 clones, approximately 94% of them singletons. The sample consisted of naive CD4+ T cells sorted from blood. The subset is: CD45RA+ positively selected. This chain joins TRBV6-5 and TRBJ1-4; 9 bases fit TRBD1. This sequence was found in a young man in good health. The CDR3 spells CASSSLTGGEKLFF. The CDR3 nucleotides read TGTGCCAGCAGTTCGTTGACAGGGGGTGAAAAACTGTTTTTT.